This T cell receptor (beta chain) is drawn from a study of blood T cell repertoires in COVID-19. Study-wide background: Acute-phase and convalescent COVID-19 samples originated in the United States, Italy and Spain. T cells, B-cell-depleted T cells, or PBMCs provided the cDNA or gDNA that served as material.

Some clones are missing from TCRdb's copy, which holds only in-frame ones; the method was immunoSEQ multiplex PCR. The sample comprises 300,000 to 400,000 clones, approximately 87% of which are singletons, and roughly 0.97% rests with the top ten. The V gene lost 7 bases and the J gene lost 0 bases, with 14 bases spanning the gap. This CDR3 is built from 15 residues. CDR1 LGHNA and CDR2 YSLEER come from the germline V gene. The source of this sequence is a woman in her twenties or thirties with acute COVID-19. The rearrangement links TRBV4-3 to TRBJ2-3; no clear D. Sequencing was done on a sample of PBMCs or T cells enriched from blood (not recorded which). The CDR3 protein is CASKSYDTSTDTQYF. The CDR3 coding sequence is TGCGCCAGCAAGAGTTATGATACTAGCACAGATACGCAGTATTTT.